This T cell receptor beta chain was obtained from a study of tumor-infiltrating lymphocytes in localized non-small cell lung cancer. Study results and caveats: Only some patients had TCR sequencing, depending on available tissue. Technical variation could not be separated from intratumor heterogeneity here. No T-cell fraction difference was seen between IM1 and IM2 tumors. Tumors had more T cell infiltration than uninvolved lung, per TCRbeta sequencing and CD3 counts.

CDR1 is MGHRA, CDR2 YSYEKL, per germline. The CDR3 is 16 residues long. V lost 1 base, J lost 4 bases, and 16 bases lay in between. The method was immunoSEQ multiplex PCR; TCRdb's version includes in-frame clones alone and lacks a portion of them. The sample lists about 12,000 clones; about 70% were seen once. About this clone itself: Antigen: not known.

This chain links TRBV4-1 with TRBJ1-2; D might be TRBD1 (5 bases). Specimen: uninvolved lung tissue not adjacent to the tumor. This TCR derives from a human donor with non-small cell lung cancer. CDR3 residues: CASSQGQDEGTYGYTF. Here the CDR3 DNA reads TGCGCCAGCAGCCAAGGGCAGGATGAGGGGACCTATGGCTACACCTTC.